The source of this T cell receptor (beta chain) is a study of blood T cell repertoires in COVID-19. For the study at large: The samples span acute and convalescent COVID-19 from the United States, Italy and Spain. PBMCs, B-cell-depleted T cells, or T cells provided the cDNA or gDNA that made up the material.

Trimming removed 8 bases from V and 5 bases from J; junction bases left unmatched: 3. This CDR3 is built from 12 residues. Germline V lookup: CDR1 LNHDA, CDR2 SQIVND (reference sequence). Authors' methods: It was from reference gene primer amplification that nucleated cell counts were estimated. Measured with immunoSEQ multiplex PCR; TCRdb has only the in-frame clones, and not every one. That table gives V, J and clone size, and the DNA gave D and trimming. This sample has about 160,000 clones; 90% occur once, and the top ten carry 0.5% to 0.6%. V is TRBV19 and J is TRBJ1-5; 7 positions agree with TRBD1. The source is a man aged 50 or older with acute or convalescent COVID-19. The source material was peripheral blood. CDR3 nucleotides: TGTGCCAGTGGAGGGGGCGATCAGCCCCAGCATTTT. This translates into CASGGGDQPQHF.